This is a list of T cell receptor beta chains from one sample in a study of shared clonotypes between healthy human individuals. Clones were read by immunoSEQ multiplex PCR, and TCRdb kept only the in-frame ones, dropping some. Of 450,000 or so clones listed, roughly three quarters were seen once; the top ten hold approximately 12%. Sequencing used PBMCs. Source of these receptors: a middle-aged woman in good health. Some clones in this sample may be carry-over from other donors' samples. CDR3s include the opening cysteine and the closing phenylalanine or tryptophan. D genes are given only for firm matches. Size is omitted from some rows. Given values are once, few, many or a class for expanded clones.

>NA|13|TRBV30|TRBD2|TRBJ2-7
TGTGCCTTCGGGACTAGCGGGTTCGGGGAGCAGTACTTC
CAFGTSGFGEQYF
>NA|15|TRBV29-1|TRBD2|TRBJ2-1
TGCAGCGTAGCGGGGGGAGTAATGCCCCTTGGTGAGCAGTTCTTC
CSVAGGVMPLGEQFF
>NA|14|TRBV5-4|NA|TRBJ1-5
TGTGCCAGCAGCTTGGCCGGGAGTGGTCAGCCCCAGCATTTT
CASSLAGSGQPQHF
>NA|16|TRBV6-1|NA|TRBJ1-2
TGTGCCAGCAGTGACCCCGGGAGAGGGAGTACCTATGGCTACACCTTC
CASSDPGRGSTYGYTF
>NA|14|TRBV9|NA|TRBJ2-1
TGTGCCAGCAGCGTAGCTATATTGGGTTATGAGCAGTTCTTC
CASSVAILGYEQFF
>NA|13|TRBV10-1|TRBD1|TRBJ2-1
TGCGCCAGCGCAAGGGACAGTTACAATGAGCAGTTCTTC
CASARDSYNEQFF
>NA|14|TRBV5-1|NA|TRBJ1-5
TGCGCCAGCAGCCCCGAGGGGGGTAGTCAGCCCCAGCATTTT
CASSPEGGSQPQHF
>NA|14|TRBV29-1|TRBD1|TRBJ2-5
TGCAGCGTTGAAGTGGACAGGGTGGCAGAGACCCAGTACTTC
CSVEVDRVAETQYF
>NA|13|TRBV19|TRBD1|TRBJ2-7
TGTGCCAGTAGTGAGACAGGGGGCTGGGAGCAGTACTTC
CASSETGGWEQYF
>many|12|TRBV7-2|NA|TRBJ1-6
TGTGCCAGCAGCACGACAGGTTCACCCCTCCACTTT
CASSTTGSPLHF
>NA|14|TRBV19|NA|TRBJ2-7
TGTGCCAGTAGTATTGAAGGGACGAACTACGAGCAGTACTTC
CASSIEGTNYEQYF
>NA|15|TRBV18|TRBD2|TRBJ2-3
TGTGCCAGCTCCGCGGGACTAGTGGGCACAGATACGCAGTATTTT
CASSAGLVGTDTQYF
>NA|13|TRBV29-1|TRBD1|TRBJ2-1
TGCAGCGCAGCCGGGACAGGGCCCCATGAGCAGTTCTTC
CSAAGTGPHEQFF
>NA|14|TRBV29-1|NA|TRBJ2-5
TGCAGCGTCGAACCCATGGACTATAAAGAGACCCAGTACTTC
CSVEPMDYKETQYF
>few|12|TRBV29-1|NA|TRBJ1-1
TGCAGCGCCAAACAGGGTAACACTGAAGCTTTCTTT
CSAKQGNTEAFF
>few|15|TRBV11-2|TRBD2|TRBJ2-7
TGTGCCAGCAGCGTATCTAGCGGGCAAGGTTACGAGCAGTACTTC
CASSVSSGQGYEQYF
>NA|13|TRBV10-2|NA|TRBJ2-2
TGCGCCAGCAGCGACGATCCCTCCGGGGAGCTGTTTTTT
CASSDDPSGELFF
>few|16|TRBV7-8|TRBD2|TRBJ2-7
TGTGCCAGCAGCTCAGACGTGGTAGCGGGCTCCTACGAGCAGTACTTC
CASSSDVVAGSYEQYF
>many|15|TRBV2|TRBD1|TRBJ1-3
TGTGCCAGCAGTGAATCGACAGGGTACGGAAACACCATATATTTT
CASSESTGYGNTIYF
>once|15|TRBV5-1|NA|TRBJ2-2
TGCGCCAGCAGCTTGGAGAATAGGGGGACCGGGGAGCTGTTTTTT
CASSLENRGTGELFF
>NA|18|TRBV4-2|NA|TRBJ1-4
TGTGCCAGCAGCCTCGTCAAGGCGGGGGATGCAACTAATGAAAAACTGTTTTTT
CASSLVKAGDATNEKLFF
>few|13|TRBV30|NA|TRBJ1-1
TGTGCCTGGAGTGTACTGGGGAACACTGAAGCTTTCTTT
CAWSVLGNTEAFF
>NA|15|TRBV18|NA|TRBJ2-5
TGTGCCAGCTCACCCGGGACACAACAAATGGAGACCCAGTACTTC
CASSPGTQQMETQYF
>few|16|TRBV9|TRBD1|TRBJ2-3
TGTGCCAGCAGCGTAGGGGTCGGGACAGGCACAGATACGCAGTATTTT
CASSVGVGTGTDTQYF
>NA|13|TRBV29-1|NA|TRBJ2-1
TGCAGCGTTGATTTATCGGGAGTGGATGAGCAGTTCTTC
CSVDLSGVDEQFF
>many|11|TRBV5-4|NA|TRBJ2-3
TGTGCCAGCACAGCGCTTGATACGCAGTATTTT
CASTALDTQYF